The source of this T cell receptor (beta chain) is a study of T cells in Graves' hyperthyroidism and ophthalmopathy. In its sample, this clonotype was seen many times. Amplified regions were TCR beta CDR3 sequences from RNA transcripts. When the TCR CDR3 underwent first-round RT-PCR, the HTBI primer set was used. In TCRdb, the multiplex PCR reads were re-called with MiXCR into one record per CDR3 protein. The sample carries roughly 200,000 distinct CDR3 sequences, around 18% recorded once. Germline V gene lookup returns CDR1 MNHEY and CDR2 SVGAGI. Germline trimming cut 0 bases from V and 5 bases from J; bases unmatched to any gene: 9. This CDR3 is built from 16 residues.

Material for sequencing was blood. The source is a man in his forties with Graves' hyperthyroidism. This chain uses TRBV6-5 with TRBJ2-5; TRBD2 matches 7 bases. The DNA for the CDR3 is TGTGCCAGCAGTTACTCTCCGACTAGCACAGTGGAGACCCAGTACTTC. This sequence encodes CASSYSPTSTVETQYF.